The present T cell receptor (beta chain) was sequenced within a study of shared clonotypes between healthy human individuals. About the study: Donor ages ranged 18 to 49 years: a couple of women, a few men.

Nashville, Tennessee was home to all donors, each a Caucasian adult. Genomic DNA for unsorted samples, which was extracted with the QIAamp DNA Blood Mini kit, came from some 84 million PBMCs. The CDR3 loop spans 16 amino acids. J was trimmed by 10 bases and V by 2 bases; bases with no gene match: 13. Germline CDR1 reads LNHDA; CDR2 reads SQIVND (reference sequence). Sequencing used immunoSEQ multiplex PCR; TCRdb keeps in-frame clones, though not all of them. The sample shows 450,000 to 500,000 clones, about 80% of them seen only once. This receptor was identified in a woman in her thirties or forties in good health. Some clones in this sample may be carry-over from other donors' samples. The source material was PBMCs. This rearrangement joins TRBV19 to TRBJ2-1; 8 nucleotides align to TRBD2. This chain's CDR3 is CASSILGAGAVSEQFF. For the CDR3, the DNA is TGTGCCAGTAGTATACTGGGAGCGGGAGCAGTGTCCGAGCAGTTCTTC.